This TCR beta chain was found in a study of cytomegalovirus exposure and HLA in healthy donors. Note on this clone: No antigen is known for it.

PCR was performed using 60 Vbeta and 13 Jbeta primers. Profiling relied on immunoSEQ multiplex PCR, and the TCRdb table lists in-frame clones only, not all of them. The table shows tens of thousands of clones, with around 82% occurring only once. Study-wide results and limits: When a later analysis compared HLA-associated TCR beta chains with equally common others, the HLA-associated chains turned out to be more clonally expanded and to have lower generation probabilities.

The junction had 13 bases not matched to a gene; V was cut back by 3 bases and J by 0 bases. Germline CDR1 GTSNPN, CDR2 SVGIG (reference sequence). The CDR3 is 17 amino acids. Sequences were obtained from PBMCs. This receptor was identified in a man younger than 35 in good health and CMV-seropositive. V usage is TRBV30 and J usage is TRBJ1-2; 7 bases agree with TRBD1. DNA for the CDR3: TGTGCCTGGAGGGACCATCAGGGGGTCAGAGCTAACTATGGCTACACCTTC. Translation: CAWRDHQGVRANYGYTF.